The next 8 T cell receptor beta chains were all read from a single sample in a study of blood T cell repertoires in COVID-19. Using immunoSEQ multiplex PCR, the repertoire was profiled, and TCRdb retains in-frame clones only, with some absent. This sample yields fewer than 350,000 clones, of which about nine tenths are seen a single time; about 2.3% belongs to the top ten. The sample taken for sequencing was PBMCs or T cells enriched from blood (not recorded which). The receptors here all came from a woman aged 40-49 years with acute COVID-19.

This chain joins TRBV4-1 and TRBJ1-2; 7 nucleotides line up with TRBD1. V gave up 1 base and J gave up 3 bases; unmatched junction bases: 5. CDR1 and CDR2 from the germline V gene are MGHRA and YSYEKL. There are 15 residues in the CDR3. The CDR3 reads CASSQVRGHDYGYTF. The CDR3 bases are TGCGCCAGCAGCCAAGTTAGGGGGCACGACTATGGCTACACCTTC.

In this sample, this clone turned up once. The genes are TRBV5-6 and TRBJ2-3, with TRBD1 matching 8 bases. The germline CDR1 and CDR2 sequences are SGHDT and YYEEEE. The trim removed 1 base at V and 3 bases at J, leaving 7 bases unmatched. CDR3 length: 16 residues. CDR3 sequence reads: CASSLIGQGGTDTQYF. The CDR3 nucleotides are TGTGCCAGCAGCTTGATAGGACAGGGAGGAACAGATACGCAGTATTTT. The variable domain in full, with the rest retrieved from reference TRBV5-6 and TRBJ2-3, is DAGVTQSPTHLIKTRGQQVTLRCSPKSGHDTVSWYQQALGQGPQFIFQYYEEEERQRGNFPDRFSGHQFPNYSSELNVNALLLGDSALYLCASSLIGQGGTDTQYFGPGTRLTVL.

The rearrangement uses TRBV5-4 and TRBJ1-3; D not resolved. With 5 bases removed from V and 0 bases from J, the gap between germline ends came to 12 bases. Germline lookup yields CDR1 SGHNT and CDR2 YYREEE (reference sequence). The CDR3 contains 15 residues. CDR3 loop: CASSRGGDSGNTIYF. CDR3 nucleotide sequence: TGTGCCAGCAGTCGAGGCGGTGACTCTGGAAACACCATATATTTT. The full variable domain, rest sourced from reference TRBV5-4 and TRBJ1-3, is ETGVTQSPTHLIKTRGQQVTLRCSSQSGHNTVSWYQQALGQGPQFIFQYYREEENGRGNFPPRFSGLQFPNYSSELNVNALELDDSALYLCASSRGGDSGNTIYFGEGSWLTVV.

V is TRBV7-3 and J is TRBJ2-3; 14 bases line up with TRBD2. This CDR3 has 15 residues. From germline, CDR1 is SGHTA and CDR2 FQGTGA. The trim removed 5 bases at V and 8 bases at J, leaving 6 bases unmatched. CDR3 coding DNA: TGTGCCAGCAGCATGGGACTAGCGGGGGAGGGTACGCAGTATTTT. This translates into CASSMGLAGEGTQYF.

The rearrangement links TRBV6-5 to TRBJ2-2, with 10 bases matching TRBD2. CDR3 length: 15 residues. The germline V gene encodes CDR1 MNHEY and CDR2 SVGAGI. J lost 1 base, V lost 6 bases, and 2 bases had no gene match. The CDR3 sequence: CASRRTSGNTGELFF. The CDR3, as DNA: TGTGCCAGCAGAAGGACTAGCGGGAACACCGGGGAGCTGTTTTTT.

The chain employs TRBV5-4 and TRBJ2-2; D call uncertain. The CDR3 runs to 14 residues. The germline V gene encodes CDR1 SGHNT and CDR2 YYREEE (reference sequence). Trimming left V 4 bases short and J 0 bases short, with 7 bases between. The chain's CDR3 is CASSPFSNTGELFF. The CDR3, as DNA: TGTGCCAGCAGCCCCTTCTCGAACACCGGGGAGCTGTTTTTT.

The V and J genes are TRBV24-1 and TRBJ2-2, with TRBD2 matching 9 bases. Losses at the gene ends were 5 bases for V and 4 bases for J; bases not matched to a gene: 4. The CDR3 has 15 amino acids. CDR1 is KGHDR, CDR2 SFDVKD, per germline. The CDR3 spells CATSAGLAGTGELFF. As DNA, the CDR3 is TGTGCCACCAGTGCGGGACTAGCTGGCACCGGGGAGCTGTTTTTT.

This sequence joins TRBV7-3 and TRBJ1-1; D ambiguous. The CDR3 length is 15 residues. The germline CDR1 and CDR2 sequences are SGHTA and FQGTGA. The V and J ends lost 7 bases and 4 bases respectively, with 19 bases between them. This chain's CDR3 is CASIPETEGGTEAFF. CDR3 nucleotide sequence: TGTGCCAGCATCCCGGAGACGGAGGGTGGCACTGAAGCTTTCTTT.